The sequence of this T cell receptor beta chain was determined in a study of blood T cell repertoires in COVID-19. CDR3 length equals 16 residues. The V gene end was trimmed by 1 base and the J gene end by 10 bases; junction bases not matched to a gene: 15. Per the germline V gene, CDR1 is LNHDA and CDR2 is SQIVND (reference sequence). Per the authors' pipeline: By means of reference gene primer amplification, nucleated cell counts were estimated. Assay: immunoSEQ multiplex PCR; the TCRdb copy retains only in-frame clones and omits some. That table furnishes V, J and clone size, whereas the DNA furnished D and trimming. The data hold about 150,000 clones, with about 89% observed a single time.

What was sequenced was peripheral blood. This chain joins TRBV19 and TRBJ1-1, with 7 bases lining up with TRBD1. This clonotype was obtained from a man in his sixties with active or convalescent COVID-19. The CDR3 loop reads CASSIVGNRGLKGAFF. As DNA, the CDR3 is TGTGCCAGTAGTATAGTTGGTAACAGGGGTTTGAAGGGAGCTTTCTTT.